This is a list of T cell receptor beta chains from one sample in a study of cytomegalovirus exposure and HLA in healthy donors. This table comes from immunoSEQ multiplex PCR, and its TCRdb copy is limited to in-frame clones, with some not included. The table includes 45,000 or so clones, roughly 93% detected once. Sequenced: PBMCs. These receptors all stem from a woman between 18 and 29 years old in good health and CMV-seronegative. Each CDR3 is given with its conserved first and last residue. A D gene is named only where the DNA matches it firmly. Size is stated for part of the rows, as once, few or many counts, or as a class when the clone is expanded.

J | size | V | D | CDR3 | DNA
TRBJ2-3 | NA | TRBV5-1 | TRBD2 | CASSSRLAGESERHF | TGCGCCAGCAGCTCCCGACTAGCGGGAGAATCGGAGCGTCATTTT
TRBJ1-1 | NA | TRBV19 | NA | CATRRGQTNTEAFF | TGTGCCACAAGGCGAGGGCAGACGAACACTGAAGCTTTCTTT
TRBJ2-7 | NA | TRBV2 | NA | CASSEGETRHVYEQYF | TGTGCCAGCAGTGAAGGGGAGACGAGACACGTCTACGAGCAGTACTTC
TRBJ2-5 | few | TRBV28 | TRBD2 | CASRITGRQSETQYF | TGTGCCAGCAGAATCACCGGGAGGCAGTCAGAGACCCAGTACTTC
TRBJ1-2 | once | TRBV9 | NA | CASSVGGVGYGYTF | TGTGCCAGCAGCGTAGGGGGGGTGGGTTATGGCTACACCTTC
TRBJ2-5 | NA | TRBV29-1 | TRBD1 | CSTRTGGPETQYF | TGCAGCACGAGGACAGGGGGCCCTGAGACCCAGTACTTC
TRBJ1-1 | NA | TRBV18 | TRBD1 | CASSPFLGQVENTEAFF | TGTGCCAGCTCACCGTTCCTGGGACAGGTCGAGAACACTGAAGCTTTCTTT
TRBJ2-2 | few | TRBV6-4 | TRBD1 | CASSDSGQGTGELFF | TGTGCCAGCAGTGATTCCGGACAGGGAACAGGGGAGCTGTTTTTT
TRBJ1-2 | NA | TRBV6-1 | NA | CASSEASGGGYGYTF | TGTGCCAGCAGTGAAGCGAGTGGGGGGGGCTATGGCTACACCTTC
TRBJ2-3 | NA | TRBV28 | NA | CASSLLGQGTDTQYF | TGTGCCAGCAGTTTGCTGGGACAAGGCACAGATACGCAGTATTTT